The clone carrying this T cell receptor beta chain was picked up one time. The antigen is undetermined. A read error is possible here, since a much larger clone lies one base away. From the multiplex PCR reads, TCRdb called clonotypes with MiXCR, one entry per CDR3 protein. The sample has approximately 130,000 distinct CDR3 sequences, 21% seen once. This sample is part of a study of breast tumors, draining lymph nodes, adjacent tissues. The CDR3 contains 13 residues. V gave up 10 bases and J gave up 5 bases, with 17 bases separating them. The germline V gene has CDR1 LNHDA and CDR2 SQIVND (reference sequence). Samples came from axillary lymph nodes draining the breast cancer. Study-wide points: Tumor repertoires ranked between lymph nodes and nontumor tissue in diversity, with V and J gene preferences. Luminal-like breast cancer showed significantly greater tumor-nontumor repertoire similarity than basal-like breast cancer did.

The receptor's source is a female donor with breast cancer. Some clones in this sample may be carry-over from other donors' samples. The material sequenced was axillary lymph node tissue. V gene TRBV19 combines with J gene TRBJ1-2; D perhaps matches TRBD1 (6 bases). DNA for the CDR3: TGTGCCACCTGGGGGGGCAGGGAATATGGCTACACCTTC. It codes for CATWGGREYGYTF. The full variable domain, its missing parts supplied by reference TRBV19 and TRBJ1-2, is DGGITQSPKYLFRKEGQNVTLSCEQNLNHDAMYWYRQDPGQGLRLIYYSQIVNDFQKGDIAEGYSVSREKKESFPLTVTSAQKNPTAFYLCATWGGREYGYTFGSGTRLTVV.